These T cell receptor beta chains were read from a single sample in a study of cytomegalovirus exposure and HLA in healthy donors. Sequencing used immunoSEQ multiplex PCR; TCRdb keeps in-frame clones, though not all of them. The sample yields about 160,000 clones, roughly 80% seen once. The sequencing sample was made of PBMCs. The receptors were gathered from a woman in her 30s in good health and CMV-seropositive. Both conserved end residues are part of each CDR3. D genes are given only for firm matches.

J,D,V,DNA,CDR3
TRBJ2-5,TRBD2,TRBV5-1,TGCGCCAGCAGCTTGTATGGGACTAGCGGGGGATACCAAGAGACCCAGTACTTC,CASSLYGTSGGYQETQYF
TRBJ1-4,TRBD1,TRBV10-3,TGTGCCATCAGTGGGGAGACAGGGGTACGAGAAAAACTGTTTTTT,CAISGETGVREKLFF
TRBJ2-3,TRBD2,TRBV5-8,TGTGCCAGCAGCTTCAAACTGACTAGCGGGTTAGGCACAGATACGCAGTATTTT,CASSFKLTSGLGTDTQYF
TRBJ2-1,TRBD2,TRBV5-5,TGTGCCAGCAGCTTGACTAGCGGGACCAGCTCCTACAATGAGCAGTTCTTC,CASSLTSGTSSYNEQFF
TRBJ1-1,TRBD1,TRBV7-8,TGTGCCAGCTCAGGGGGAAGAACTGAAGCTTTCTTT,CASSGGRTEAFF
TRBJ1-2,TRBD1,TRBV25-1,TGTGCCAGCAGTGAATATGAGGGACAGGTATTCTATGGCTACACCTTC,CASSEYEGQVFYGYTF
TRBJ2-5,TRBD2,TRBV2,TGTGCCAGCAGTGAAGTTACTAGCGGGAGGGAGACCCAGTACTTC,CASSEVTSGRETQYF
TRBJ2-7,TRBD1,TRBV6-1,TGTGCCAGCAGGCGTGGACAGGGAACCTACGAGCAGTACTTC,CASRRGQGTYEQYF
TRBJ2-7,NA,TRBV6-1,TGTGCCAGCAGCTCCTATCCGGGGGGACACTACGAGCAGTACTTC,CASSSYPGGHYEQYF
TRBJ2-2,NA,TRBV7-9,TGTGCCAGCAGCTCAGACAGCTTGGTTCGGTCCAGGGAGCTGTTTTTT,CASSSDSLVRSRELFF